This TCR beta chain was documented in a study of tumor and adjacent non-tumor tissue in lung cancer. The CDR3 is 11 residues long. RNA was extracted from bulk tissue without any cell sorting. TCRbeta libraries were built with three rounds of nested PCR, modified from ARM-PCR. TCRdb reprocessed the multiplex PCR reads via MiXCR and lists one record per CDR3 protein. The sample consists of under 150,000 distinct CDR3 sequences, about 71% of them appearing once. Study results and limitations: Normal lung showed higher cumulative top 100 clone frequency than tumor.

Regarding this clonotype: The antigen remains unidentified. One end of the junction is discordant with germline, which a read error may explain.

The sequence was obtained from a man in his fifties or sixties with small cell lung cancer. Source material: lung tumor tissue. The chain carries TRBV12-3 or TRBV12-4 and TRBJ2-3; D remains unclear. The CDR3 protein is CTSRLSDTQYF. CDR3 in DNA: TGTACCAGCAGGCTCTCAGATACGCAGTATTTT.